This is a list of T cell receptor beta chains from one sample in a study of cytomegalovirus exposure and HLA in healthy donors. Generated by immunoSEQ multiplex PCR, the TCRdb table keeps only in-frame clones and is missing some. The sample lists around 160,000 clones; around 80% were seen once. Sequenced input: PBMCs. The origin of the receptors is a male donor in good health and CMV-seronegative. CDR3s include the opening cysteine and the closing phenylalanine or tryptophan. The order of the fields is clone size, V gene, J gene, D gene, CDR3 protein, CDR3 DNA. D genes are given only for firm matches. Only some rows state a clone size, as once, few, many or a class for expanded clones.

>-|TRBV6-6|TRBJ2-7|TRBD1
CASRAGGSSYEQYF
TGTGCCAGCAGGGCAGGGGGCAGCTCCTACGAGCAGTACTTC
>-|TRBV13|TRBJ1-6|-
CASSLGRQGRDSPLHF
TGTGCCAGCAGCTTAGGCCGCCAGGGTAGGGATTCACCCCTCCACTTT
>-|TRBV5-6|TRBJ2-7|-
CASSLGHYEQYF
TGTGCCAGCAGCTTGGGACACTACGAGCAGTACTTC
>-|TRBV27|TRBJ2-7|-
CASRTGSYYEQYF
TGTGCCAGCAGAACCGGGTCATACTACGAGCAGTACTTC
>-|TRBV7-3|TRBJ2-1|-
CASSLTRDSNNEQFF
TGTGCCAGCAGCTTAACCCGGGATTCAAACAATGAGCAGTTCTTC
>-|TRBV5-6|TRBJ2-5|TRBD2
CASPIAGDGETQYF
TGTGCCAGTCCTATAGCGGGAGACGGTGAGACCCAGTACTTC
>-|TRBV9|TRBJ1-4|TRBD1
CASSAVGQGREKLFF
TGTGCCAGCAGCGCCGTGGGACAGGGGCGGGAAAAACTGTTTTTT
>-|TRBV29-1|TRBJ1-5|-
CSVESGMGQPQHF
TGCAGCGTTGAGTCGGGGATGGGGCAGCCCCAGCATTTT
>-|TRBV7-3|TRBJ2-7|TRBD1
CASSRTGEGEQYF
TGTGCCAGCAGCCGGACAGGGGAAGGCGAGCAGTACTTC
>-|TRBV7-8|TRBJ2-7|-
CASSLALSPGRYEQYF
TGTGCCAGCAGCTTAGCGCTTAGTCCAGGGCGCTACGAGCAGTACTTC
>-|TRBV19|TRBJ1-2|-
CASSIQQDYGYTF
TGTGCCAGTAGTATACAACAGGACTATGGCTACACCTTC
>-|TRBV27|TRBJ2-5|-
CASSFGGGTGTQYF
TGTGCCAGCTCCTTTGGGGGGGGGACAGGGACCCAGTACTTC
>-|TRBV27|TRBJ1-5|-
CASSLRGSNQPQHF
TGTGCCAGCAGTTTACGGGGAAGCAATCAGCCCCAGCATTTT
>-|TRBV6-5|TRBJ2-1|-
CASSYSGANEQFF
TGTGCCAGCAGTTACTCAGGGGCTAATGAGCAGTTCTTC
>-|TRBV2|TRBJ2-1|TRBD2
CASSGSSGSKNEQFF
TGTGCCAGCAGTGGGTCCAGCGGGAGTAAGAATGAGCAGTTCTTC
>-|TRBV6-5|TRBJ2-1|-
CASSPTAYNEQFF
TGTGCCAGCAGTCCCACAGCATACAATGAGCAGTTCTTC
>-|TRBV7-3|TRBJ2-1|TRBD2
CASSLSGGNEQFF
TGTGCCAGCAGCTTAAGCGGGGGCAATGAGCAGTTCTTC
>-|TRBV5-1|TRBJ1-2|-
CASSLGLTVLRGYGYTF
TGCGCCAGCAGCTTAGGGCTTACAGTTCTAAGGGGCTATGGCTACACCTTC
>few|TRBV9|TRBJ2-3|-
CASSPTKGQSAQYF
TGTGCCAGCAGCCCTACGAAGGGGCAGTCCGCGCAGTATTTT
>few|TRBV28|TRBJ1-2|-
CASSRPAGANGYTF
TGTGCCAGCAGCCGACCCGCAGGGGCGAATGGCTACACCTTC
>few|TRBV7-2|TRBJ2-1|TRBD2
CASQLSGGSYEQFF
TGTGCCAGCCAACTGTCCGGCGGGAGCTATGAGCAGTTCTTC
>-|TRBV6-1|TRBJ1-3|-
CASSEWAGSGNTIYF
TGTGCCAGCAGTGAATGGGCGGGCTCTGGAAACACCATATATTTT
>-|TRBV7-9|TRBJ2-7|-
CSSSLGPDRSSYEQYF
TGTTCCAGCAGCTTAGGACCCGACAGGAGCTCCTACGAGCAGTACTTC
>-|TRBV5-1|TRBJ1-3|-
CASSLSEGASGNTIYF
TGCGCCAGCAGCTTGAGTGAGGGTGCCTCTGGAAACACCATATATTTT
>once|TRBV5-4|TRBJ1-2|-
CASSLDSNYGYTF
TGTGCCAGCAGCCTAGACAGTAACTATGGCTACACCTTC
>-|TRBV14|TRBJ2-1|-
CASSLGVSYNEQFF
TGTGCCAGCAGCCTCGGGGTCTCCTACAATGAGCAGTTCTTC
>-|TRBV27|TRBJ2-7|TRBD1
CASSTRTGSYEQYF
TGTGCCAGCAGTACACGGACAGGGTCCTACGAGCAGTACTTC
>-|TRBV28|TRBJ1-2|TRBD1
CASSWDSHGYTF
TGTGCCAGCAGTTGGGACAGTCATGGCTACACCTTC
>-|TRBV6-5|TRBJ1-2|TRBD1
CASSSTGPNYGYTF
TGTGCCAGCAGTTCGACAGGGCCCAACTATGGCTACACCTTC
>once|TRBV6-1|TRBJ2-1|TRBD1
CATLGLAGGYNEQFF
TGTGCCACATTGGGGTTGGCAGGGGGATACAATGAGCAGTTCTTC
>-|TRBV4-3|TRBJ2-6|-
CASSPGESGANVLTF
TGCGCCAGCAGCCCGGGGGAGTCTGGGGCCAACGTCCTGACTTTC
>-|TRBV4-1|TRBJ2-5|TRBD2
CASSQDRAGAQYF
TGCGCCAGCAGCCAAGATCGGGCGGGGGCCCAGTACTTC
>-|TRBV9|TRBJ1-5|-
CASSLGPGAQPQHF
TGTGCCAGCAGTCTCGGACCAGGGGCTCAGCCCCAGCATTTT
>-|TRBV13|TRBJ2-7|-
CASSLAGAYEQYF
TGTGCCAGCAGCTTAGCGGGGGCCTACGAGCAGTACTTC
>-|TRBV7-9|TRBJ2-2|TRBD1
CATPRGRKNTGELFF
TGTGCCACCCCCAGGGGGCGAAAGAACACCGGGGAGCTGTTTTTT
>-|TRBV2|TRBJ2-7|-
CASHLRESSYEQYF
TGTGCCAGCCACCTCCGTGAGTCCTCCTACGAGCAGTACTTC
>-|TRBV7-8|TRBJ1-2|-
CASSLVEYGYTF
TGTGCCAGCAGCTTAGTCGAGTATGGCTACACCTTC
>few|TRBV19|TRBJ1-1|-
CASTGQRNTEAFF
TGTGCCAGTACGGGACAACGGAACACTGAAGCTTTCTTT
>-|TRBV4-2|TRBJ2-1|TRBD2
CASSQGGGTSGLYNEQFF
TGTGCCAGCAGCCAAGGGGGCGGGACTAGCGGGCTCTACAATGAGCAGTTCTTC
>-|TRBV10-3|TRBJ1-4|-
CAISAAGRNEKLFF
TGTGCCATCAGTGCGGCAGGGAGGAATGAAAAACTGTTTTTT
>-|TRBV7-3|TRBJ2-3|-
CASSLAGLTDTQYF
TGTGCCAGCAGCTTAGCGGGACTCACAGATACGCAGTATTTT
>-|TRBV4-2|TRBJ2-3|-
CASSLRSGYTDTQYF
TGTGCCAGCAGCCTCCGTAGCGGCTACACAGATACGCAGTATTTT
>-|TRBV18|TRBJ2-7|TRBD1
CASSPPTGVGEQYF
TGTGCCAGCTCACCCCCGACAGGGGTAGGCGAGCAGTACTTC
>-|TRBV6-6|TRBJ2-1|-
CASSLGGMSDEQFF
TGTGCCAGCAGCCTAGGGGGTATGAGCGATGAGCAGTTCTTC
>-|TRBV27|TRBJ2-7|-
CASSLQGPNEQYF
TGTGCCAGCAGTTTACAGGGGCCCAACGAGCAGTACTTC
>-|TRBV7-3|TRBJ2-1|-
CASSLTGAKYGGQFF
TGTGCCAGCAGCTTAACTGGGGCGAAGTACGGGGGGCAGTTCTTC
>-|TRBV30|TRBJ1-1|-
CAWSAGWLNTEAFF
TGTGCCTGGAGTGCAGGGTGGCTAAACACTGAAGCTTTCTTT
>-|TRBV5-1|TRBJ2-5|TRBD2
CASVSGGAPYQETQYF
TGCGCCAGCGTTAGCGGGGGGGCGCCGTACCAAGAGACCCAGTACTTC